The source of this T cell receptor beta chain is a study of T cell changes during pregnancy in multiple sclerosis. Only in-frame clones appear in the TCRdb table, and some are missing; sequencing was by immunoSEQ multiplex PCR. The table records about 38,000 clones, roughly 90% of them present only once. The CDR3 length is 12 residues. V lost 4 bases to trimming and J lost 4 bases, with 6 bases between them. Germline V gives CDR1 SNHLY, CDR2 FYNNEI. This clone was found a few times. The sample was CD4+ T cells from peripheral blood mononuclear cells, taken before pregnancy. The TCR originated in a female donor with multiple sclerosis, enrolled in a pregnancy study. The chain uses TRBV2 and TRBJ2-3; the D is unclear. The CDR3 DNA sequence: TGTGCCAGCAGTGTGGGCTCAGATACGCAGTATTTT. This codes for CASSVGSDTQYF.